The rows below give T cell receptor beta chains drawn from one sample of a study of blood T cell repertoires in COVID-19. The method was immunoSEQ multiplex PCR; TCRdb's version includes in-frame clones alone and lacks a portion of them. The sample includes approximately 300,000 clones, 70% to 90% of them seen just once. Specimen: PBMCs or T cells enriched from blood (not recorded which). These receptors all come from a woman aged 25 to 39 who had recovered from COVID-19. The CDR3 runs from the conserved cysteine through the conserved F or W. The D gene is left open where the match is weak. Clone size appears in some rows only: once, few, many, or a class for an expanded clone.

v_gene,abundance,j_gene,d_gene,CDR3nt,CDR3aa
TRBV5-4,once,TRBJ2-1,.,TGTGCCAGCAGCTTGTACTCGTACAATGAGCAGTTCTTC,CASSLYSYNEQFF
TRBV5-6,.,TRBJ1-2,.,TGTGCCAGCAGGGCAGGGGTTACTAACTATGGCTACACCTTC,CASRAGVTNYGYTF
TRBV2,.,TRBJ1-2,.,TGTGCCAGCAGTGAATGGGGGCTCCCGGAGAACTATGGCTACACCTTC,CASSEWGLPENYGYTF
TRBV27,.,TRBJ2-2,TRBD1,TGTGCCAGCAGCACACCTCCGAGGACAGGACCCACCGGGGAGCTGTTTTTT,CASSTPPRTGPTGELFF
TRBV5-6,.,TRBJ1-2,.,TGTGCCAGCAGCTCCCGGGACATGGAAGGCTACACCTTC,CASSSRDMEGYTF
TRBV7-9,.,TRBJ1-2,TRBD1,TGTGCCAGCAGCTTAGGCCGGGACAGGGGTGGCTACACCTTC,CASSLGRDRGGYTF
TRBV7-2,.,TRBJ2-5,TRBD2,TGTGCCAGCAGCTTAAAATTACGGGGGGGCTTCCAAGAGACCCAGTACTTC,CASSLKLRGGFQETQYF
TRBV5-1,.,TRBJ1-4,TRBD1,TGCGCCAGCAGCGTGGACAGGGGGGACGAAAAACTGTTTTTT,CASSVDRGDEKLFF
TRBV4-1,.,TRBJ1-1,TRBD1,TGCGCCAGCAGCCTATCCCGACAGGGACTGAACACTGAAGCTTTCTTT,CASSLSRQGLNTEAFF
TRBV2,.,TRBJ1-5,.,TGTGCCAGCAGTGACGGGGGGGCTCAGCCCCAGCATTTT,CASSDGGAQPQHF
TRBV7-9,.,TRBJ1-2,.,TGTGCCAGCAGTCCCAGCGAGGGCTACACCTTC,CASSPSEGYTF
TRBV5-4,few,TRBJ1-1,.,TGTGCCAGCAGCGCCCCAGAGAAGCAGCGCACTGAAGCTTTCTTT,CASSAPEKQRTEAFF
TRBV12-5,.,TRBJ1-2,TRBD1,TGTGCTAGTGGTTTGCTCCCAACGGGACAGCAAGTTTCTAACTATGGCTACACCTTC,CASGLLPTGQQVSNYGYTF
TRBV5-1,few,TRBJ2-1,.,TGCGCCAGCAGCTTGGCCGGGACAGAGCAGTTCTTC,CASSLAGTEQFF
TRBV7-6,.,TRBJ2-2,.,TGTGCCAGCAGCTTAGATGGGGGCCTGAACACCGGGGAGCTGTTTTTT,CASSLDGGLNTGELFF
TRBV4-1,.,TRBJ2-1,TRBD2,TGCGCCAGCAGCCAAGGCCCGGCGGGGGGTTGGGATGAGCAGTTCTTC,CASSQGPAGGWDEQFF
TRBV4-2,.,TRBJ2-7,TRBD1,TGTGCCAGCAGCCAAGATCCGACAGGGGTATCCTACGAGCAGTACTTC,CASSQDPTGVSYEQYF
TRBV6-5,.,TRBJ1-2,.,TGTGCCACCTCGCCCCGGCGCGGAGGCTATGGCTACACCTTC,CATSPRRGGYGYTF
TRBV21-1,.,TRBJ1-1,.,TGTGCCAGCAGCAAAGAGACGTACAGCCGTTTAGAAAGTGAAGCTTTCTTT,CASSKETYSRLESEAFF
TRBV3-1/TRBV3-2,.,TRBJ2-2,TRBD2,TGTGCCAGCAGCCAGTGGCTGGGGGGGACCGGGGAGCTGTTTTTT,CASSQWLGGTGELFF
TRBV9,.,TRBJ1-5,TRBD1,TGTGCCAGCAGCGCCCGGACAGGGATACATCAGCCCCAGCATTTT,CASSARTGIHQPQHF
TRBV7-6,.,TRBJ2-3,TRBD2,TGTGCCAGCAGCCGGACTAGCGGGGGCCCCGGGGGAGATACGCAGTATTTT,CASSRTSGGPGGDTQYF
TRBV7-6,.,TRBJ2-1,TRBD2,TGTGCCAGCAGCCCCAGGTGGGCGGGGGGGCTAACTGAGCAGTTCTTC,CASSPRWAGGLTEQFF
TRBV7-9,once,TRBJ1-4,TRBD1,TGTGCCAGCAGCTTGGATGCAGGGGGAATTAATGAAAAACTGTTTTTT,CASSLDAGGINEKLFF